Listed below are T cell receptor beta chains from one sample, sequenced in a study of glioma-infiltrating T cells after dendritic cell vaccination. Clones were sequenced by immunoSEQ multiplex PCR, and TCRdb holds only the in-frame ones, with some missing. The table includes approximately 50,000 clones, 70% to 90% detected once. The sequencing used blood, collected after dendritic cell vaccination. These receptors were collected from a human donor with glioblastoma. CDR3s include the opening cysteine and the closing phenylalanine or tryptophan. Each record gives: J gene, CDR3 length, V gene, CDR3 protein.

TRBJ2-3,13,TRBV7-2,CASSLGRGDTQYF
TRBJ1-1,14,TRBV5-6,CASSWGQTNTEAFF
TRBJ2-1,17,TRBV28,CASSLWSPGTGELEQFF
TRBJ1-5,13,TRBV2,CASSRTVNQPQHF
TRBJ2-2,19,TRBV27,CASSLRTSGRVANTGELFF
TRBJ1-6,15,TRBV6-6,CASSPVQGGHSPLHF
-,16,TRBV27,CASSLLSSGRGDEQYF
TRBJ1-1,14,TRBV7-2,CASSLGQANTEAFF
TRBJ1-1,17,TRBV7-3,CASSTNGNRGPPSEAFF
TRBJ2-2,17,TRBV7-8,CASRTNLGGANTGELFF
TRBJ2-7,14,TRBV5-1,CASSLMQASYEQYF
TRBJ2-1,15,TRBV9,CASSVESSLYNEQFF
TRBJ2-1,14,TRBV7-2,CASSLAGGYNEQFF
TRBJ2-1,16,TRBV19,CASSIINARSYNEQFF
TRBJ1-6,14,TRBV30,CAWQQTEFNSPLHF
TRBJ2-1,15,TRBV5-4,CASSFAGNPYNEQFF
TRBJ2-7,12,TRBV27,CATSEDTYEQYF
TRBJ1-1,15,TRBV10-3,CAISVLEGLNTEAFF
TRBJ2-7,12,TRBV18,CASSPRAYEQYF
TRBJ2-1,14,TRBV6-1,CASSRDRGNNEQFF